These 23 T cell receptor beta chains came from one sample sequenced in a study of T cell responses to AZD1222 COVID-19 vaccine. Sequencing used immunoSEQ multiplex PCR; TCRdb keeps in-frame clones, though not all of them. This table holds some 150,000 clones, 89% found once. The starting material was peripheral blood, obtained on day 0 of AZD1222 vaccination. Source of these receptors: an adult in good health.

The chain recombines TRBV7-2 with TRBJ2-1; D could derive from TRBD1 or TRBD2 (5 bases each). V was shortened by 5 bases and J by 0 bases, with 11 bases between the two germline ends. The V gene's germline CDR1 is SGHTA and CDR2 FQGNSA. This CDR3 is built from 15 residues. The chain's CDR3 is CASSRDPSSYNEQFF. The CDR3 DNA reads TGTGCCAGCAGCAGGGACCCTAGCTCCTACAATGAGCAGTTCTTC. Full variable domain (outside the CDR3, taken from reference TRBV7-2 and TRBJ2-1): GAGVSQSPSNKVTEKGKDVELRCDPISGHTALYWYRQSLGQGLEFLIYFQGNSAPDKSGLPSDRFSAERTGGSVSTLTIQRTQQEDSAVYLCASSRDPSSYNEQFFGPGTRLTVL.

The gene calls are TRBV7-2 and TRBJ2-7, with 12 bases identical to TRBD2. The CDR3 length is 15 residues. The V gene end was trimmed by 7 bases and the J gene end by 2 bases; junction bases not matched to a gene: 6. The germline V gene encodes CDR1 SGHTA and CDR2 FQGNSA. CDR3 in DNA: TGTGCCAGCACGCAACTAGCGGGGGGCACCTACGAGCAGTACTTC. It translates to CASTQLAGGTYEQYF. Full variable domain (outside the CDR3, taken from reference TRBV7-2 and TRBJ2-7): GAGVSQSPSNKVTEKGKDVELRCDPISGHTALYWYRQSLGQGLEFLIYFQGNSAPDKSGLPSDRFSAERTGGSVSTLTIQRTQQEDSAVYLCASTQLAGGTYEQYFGPGTRLTVT.

The chain couples TRBV13 to TRBJ2-7; 9 bases are a match to TRBD1. This CDR3 is 15 amino acids long. The junction had 2 bases not matched to a gene; V was cut back by 0 bases and J by 2 bases. The germline V gene has CDR1 PRHDT and CDR2 FYEKMQ (reference sequence). Here the CDR3 reads CASSLGQGAPYEQYF. The CDR3, as DNA: TGTGCCAGCAGCTTAGGACAGGGGGCCCCCTACGAGCAGTACTTC.

V gene TRBV12-3 or TRBV12-4 combines with J gene TRBJ1-1; D is unresolved. Trimming pared 2 bases from V and 5 bases from J, leaving 3 bases between. The CDR3 totals 11 residues. CDR3 sequence: CASSLRTEAFF. The CDR3 nucleotides read TGTGCCAGCAGTTTACGGACTGAAGCTTTCTTT.

The chain is built from TRBV6-5 and TRBJ1-1; no clear D. The CDR3 extends over 15 amino acids. The germline V gene has CDR1 MNHEY and CDR2 SVGAGI. Trimming cost V 8 bases and J 0 bases, with 16 bases left between them. The CDR3 loop is CASRRRELLNTEAFF. The CDR3 DNA sequence: TGTGCCAGCCGCCGGAGAGAGCTCCTGAACACTGAAGCTTTCTTT.

The chain couples TRBV12-5 to TRBJ2-3; possible D gene TRBD1, 5 bases. Trimming cost V 5 bases and J 3 bases, with 12 bases left between them. In germline, CDR1 is LGHNT, CDR2 FRNRAP. The CDR3 is 14 residues long. CDR3: CASGIQVVTDTQYF. CDR3 bases: TGTGCTAGTGGTATACAGGTGGTAACAGATACGCAGTATTTT.

The V gene is TRBV30, the J gene TRBJ1-1; D is uncertain. V was clipped by 3 bases and J by 1 base, with 9 bases between them. This CDR3 spans 13 amino acids. In germline, CDR1 is GTSNPN, CDR2 SVGIG (reference sequence). CDR3 DNA sequence: TGTGCCTGGAGGAGGCTCCCGAACACTGAAGCTTTCTTT. Its protein product is CAWRRLPNTEAFF.

This clone has a handful of counts. The chain joins TRBV7-9 to TRBJ2-7; D remains unclear. The CDR3 contains 11 residues. CDR1 SEHNR and CDR2 FQNEAQ come from the germline V gene (reference sequence). V lost 4 bases, J lost 3 bases, and 4 bases lay in between. Written as DNA, the CDR3 is TGTGCCAGCAGCTCGAACTACGAGCAGTACTTC. This codes for CASSSNYEQYF.

This clone was picked up a small number of times. The V call is TRBV3-1 (or the pseudogene TRBV3-2), the J call TRBJ1-1; 8 bases map to TRBD1. The CDR3 runs to 16 residues. Germline V gives CDR1 LGHDT, CDR2 YNNKEL (reference sequence). After removal of 2 bases from V and 2 bases from J, the junction contained 7 bases not matched to a gene. DNA for the CDR3: TGTGCCAGCAGCCAACGGACAGGGTATCGTAACACTGAAGCTTTCTTT. Translating gives CASSQRTGYRNTEAFF.

The J gene is TRBJ2-1, the V gene TRBV2; 12 nucleotides line up with TRBD1. The CDR3 spans 15 residues. Germline V gene sequence: CDR1 SNHLY, CDR2 FYNNEI. After removal of 5 bases from V and 5 bases from J, the junction contained 4 bases not matched to a gene. As DNA, the CDR3 is TGTGCCAGCAGTTCGGGACAGGGGGCCCACAATGAGCAGTTCTTC. Protein product: CASSSGQGAHNEQFF.

The gene calls are TRBV28 and TRBJ1-2, with D perhaps matching TRBD1 (5 bases). CDR1 and CDR2 (germline): MDHEN, SYDVKM. V gave up 8 bases and J gave up 4 bases, with 20 bases separating them. The CDR3 extends over 15 amino acids. The CDR3 here is CASYPRGRPTYGYTF. CDR3 in DNA: TGTGCCAGCTATCCAAGGGGTCGTCCAACCTATGGCTACACCTTC.

This clone was detected once. The gene calls are TRBV5-5 and TRBJ2-4, with TRBD2 as a possible D gene (5 bases). The CDR3 is made up of 15 amino acids. The germline CDR1 and CDR2 sequences are SGHKS and YYEKEE (reference sequence). V dropped 4 bases and J dropped 0 bases, with 11 bases sitting between them. CDR3 residues: CASSPARVAKNIQYF. In DNA, the CDR3 is TGTGCCAGCAGCCCGGCGAGGGTAGCCAAAAACATTCAGTACTTC.

The V and J genes are TRBV27 and TRBJ1-2, with D possibly TRBD1 on 5 matching bases. V shed 2 bases and J shed 2 bases, with 9 bases lying between them. The CDR3 consists of 14 residues. Germline lookup yields CDR1 MNHEY and CDR2 SMNVEV (reference sequence). CDR3 loop: CASSLGGYNYGYTF. As DNA, the CDR3 is TGTGCCAGCAGTTTAGGGGGGTACAACTATGGCTACACCTTC.

The chain combines TRBV10-2 with TRBJ1-1, with unresolved D. CDR3 size: 15 residues. V was clipped by 3 bases and J by 5 bases, with 16 bases between them. Germline assignment: CDR1 WSHSY and CDR2 SAAADI. This chain's CDR3 is CASSDPKGGITEAFF. CDR3 nucleotide sequence: TGCGCCAGCAGTGACCCCAAGGGCGGGATTACTGAAGCTTTCTTT.

The genes are TRBV5-1 and TRBJ1-2, with D unclear. Germline V lookup: CDR1 SGHRS, CDR2 YFSETQ. This CDR3 is 11 amino acids long. V lost 0 bases and J 9 bases, leaving 6 bases between the germline ends. CDR3 region: CASSLAGSYTF. As DNA, the CDR3 is TGCGCCAGCAGCTTGGCCGGGAGCTACACCTTC.

V gene TRBV3-1 (or the pseudogene TRBV3-2) combines with J gene TRBJ2-4; 10 bases line up with TRBD2. Trimming cost V 3 bases and J 7 bases; bases outside gene matches: 12. The CDR3 is made up of 17 amino acids. The germline V gene has CDR1 LGHDT and CDR2 YNNKEL (reference sequence). The CDR3 loop reads CASSQVFLASGSNIQYF. CDR3 DNA sequence: TGTGCCAGCAGCCAGGTTTTCTTGGCTAGCGGGAGTAACATTCAGTACTTC.

The chain recombines TRBV5-6 with TRBJ1-2, with 7 bases identical to TRBD1. Germline loops: CDR1 SGHDT, CDR2 YYEEEE. Germline trimming cut 0 bases from V and 7 bases from J; bases unmatched to any gene: 6. The CDR3 spans 14 residues. CDR3 DNA sequence: TGTGCCAGCAGCTTGGGGCAGGGGGAGGGTGGCTACACCTTC. Translating gives CASSLGQGEGGYTF.

The table lists this clone with a count of one. The rearrangement uses TRBV7-6 and TRBJ1-1, with no clear D. The CDR3 runs 16 residues. Germline CDR1 SGHVS, CDR2 FNYEAQ. The ends were cut back, 1 base at V and 1 base at J, with 13 bases in the middle. In DNA form, the CDR3 reads TGTGCCAGCAGCTTAGAGCTTGTAGGCTCGAACACTGAAGCTTTCTTT. It yields the protein CASSLELVGSNTEAFF.

This chain connects TRBV6-4 to TRBJ2-1, with TRBD2 matching 9 bases. The CDR3 has 16 residues. V lost 4 bases and J lost 1; bases outside the gene matches: 5. CDR1 MRHNA and CDR2 SNTAGT come from the germline V gene. The CDR3 DNA sequence: TGTGCCAGCAGTGGTCCCGCGGGGGGGTCCTACAATGAGCAGTTCTTC. This sequence encodes CASSGPAGGSYNEQFF.

This chain uses TRBV7-9 with TRBJ1-2; D uncertain. The ends were cut back, 1 base at V and 7 bases at J, with 4 bases in the middle. Germline lookup yields CDR1 SEHNR and CDR2 FQNEAQ (reference sequence). There are 11 residues in the CDR3. The CDR3 spells CASSLGRGYTF. The CDR3 DNA reads TGTGCCAGCAGCTTAGGTCGTGGCTACACCTTC.

V gene TRBV2 combines with J gene TRBJ1-2; D is possibly TRBD1 (5 bases). V lost 6 bases, J lost 9 bases, and 20 bases lay in between. CDR3 length equals 14 residues. Germline V lookup: CDR1 SNHLY, CDR2 FYNNEI. CDR3 in amino acids: CASRNRGDQPRYTF. DNA for the CDR3: TGTGCCAGCAGAAACCGCGGGGACCAACCTCGCTACACCTTC. Full variable domain (missing parts from reference TRBV2 and TRBJ1-2): EPEVTQTPSHQVTQMGQEVILRCVPISNHLYFYWYRQILGQKVEFLVSFYNNEISEKSEIFDDQFSVERPDGSNFTLKIRSTKLEDSAMYFCASRNRGDQPRYTFGSGTRLTVV.

The chain employs TRBV5-1 and TRBJ2-7; D remains ambiguous. CDR1 is SGHRS and CDR2 is YFSETQ in the germline V gene. Trimming cost V 0 bases and J 2 bases, with 12 bases left between them. This CDR3 is 15 amino acids long. The CDR3 region is CASSLAGGGPYEQYF. The DNA for the CDR3 is TGCGCCAGCAGCTTGGCCGGTGGCGGCCCCTACGAGCAGTACTTC.

V is TRBV5-1 and J is TRBJ2-3, with 10 positions matching TRBD1. CDR1 SGHRS and CDR2 YFSETQ come from the germline V gene. V gave up 0 bases and J gave up 0 bases; unmatched junction bases: 10. This CDR3 region has 19 residues. Here the CDR3 DNA reads TGCGCCAGCAGCTTGGGACAGGGGGCGATTCCCACTAGCACAGATACGCAGTATTTT. This sequence encodes CASSLGQGAIPTSTDTQYF.